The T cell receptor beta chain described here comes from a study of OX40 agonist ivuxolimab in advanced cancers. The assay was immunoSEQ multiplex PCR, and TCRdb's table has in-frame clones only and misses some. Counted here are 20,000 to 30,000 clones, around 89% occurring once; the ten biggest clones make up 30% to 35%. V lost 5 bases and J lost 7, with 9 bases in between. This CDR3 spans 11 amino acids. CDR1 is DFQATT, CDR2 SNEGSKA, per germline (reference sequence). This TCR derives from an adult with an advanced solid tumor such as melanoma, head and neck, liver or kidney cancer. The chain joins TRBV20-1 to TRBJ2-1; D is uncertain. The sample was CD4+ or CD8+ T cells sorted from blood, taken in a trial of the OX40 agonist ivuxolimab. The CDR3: CSARVVNEQFF. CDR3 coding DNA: TGCAGTGCTCGAGTCGTTAATGAGCAGTTCTTC.